Below are 30 T cell receptor beta chains sequenced from a single sample in a study of early T cells in non-severe SARS-CoV-2 infection. Via MiXCR, TCRdb re-called the 5' RACE reads, giving one row per CDR3 protein. This sample yields approximately 71,000 distinct CDR3 sequences, of which 9.5% to 15% are seen a single time; less than 3% belongs to the top ten. The material was whole blood, obtained at baseline. These receptors came from an adult who was a healthcare worker with PCR-confirmed SARS-CoV-2 infection or an uninfected control (not recorded which).

This clonotype was observed a handful of times. This chain uses TRBV7-2 with TRBJ2-1, with 10 bases lining up with TRBD2. CDR3 length: 13 amino acids. Germline CDR1 reads SGHTA; CDR2 reads FQGNSA. V lost 5 bases, J lost 10 bases, and 5 bases stayed unmatched. The CDR3 sequence: CASSKRGGLEQFF. CDR3 nucleotide sequence: TGTGCCAGCAGCAAGCGGGGGGGCTTAGAGCAGTTCTTC.

This clonotype has more than one count but fewer than ten. This sequence joins TRBV11-2 and TRBJ2-3; no firm D call. The germline CDR1 and CDR2 sequences are SGHAT and FQNNGV. The CDR3 loop spans 13 amino acids. The ends were cut back, 6 bases at V and 7 bases at J, with 14 bases in the middle. The chain's CDR3 is CASSQEETHTQYF. Written as DNA, the CDR3 is TGTGCCAGCAGTCAAGAGGAAACGCATACGCAGTATTTT.

There are a few counts of this clonotype. The J gene is TRBJ1-3, the V gene TRBV12-3 or TRBV12-4; 8 bases are shared with TRBD1. V gave up 4 bases and J gave up 7 bases; unmatched junction bases: 12. The length of the CDR3 is 16 residues. The CDR3 spells CASSYSGTGGSNTIYF. The DNA for the CDR3 is TGTGCCAGCAGTTATTCCGGGACAGGAGGTAGCAACACCATATATTTT.

This chain uses TRBV7-2 with TRBJ2-2; no reliable D call. V lost 3 bases to trimming and J lost 8 bases, with 16 bases between them. Germline V gives CDR1 SGHTA, CDR2 FQGNSA. The CDR3 extends over 15 amino acids. The CDR3 region is CASSFLRPMGGELFF. DNA for the CDR3: TGTGCCAGCAGCTTCCTCCGGCCCATGGGGGGGGAGCTGTTTTTT.

The CDR3 protein is CASSLTVGYTGELFF. In nucleotides, the CDR3 is TGCGCCAGCAGCTTGACAGTCGGGTACACCGGGGAGCTGTTTTTT. The chain links TRBV5-1 to TRBJ2-2; D remains ambiguous. The CDR3 is 15 amino acids. Germline V CDR1 and CDR2: SGHRS, YFSETQ. The V and J ends lost 1 base and 3 bases respectively, with 10 bases between them.

This clonotype was observed at least ten times. The CDR3 here is CASERRGGTQYF. The CDR3 coding sequence is TGTGCCAGCGAAAGACGTGGGGGCACGCAGTATTTT. The genes are TRBV18 and TRBJ2-3, with D perhaps matching TRBD1 (6 bases). V lost 8 bases and J 9 bases, leaving 15 bases between the germline ends. Germline V gene data show CDR1 as KGHSH and CDR2 as LQKENI. CDR3 length: 12 residues.

This clonotype was observed a handful of times. CDR3 residues: CSVDQAGWGYTF. The CDR3 DNA is TGCAGCGTTGACCAGGCCGGCTGGGGCTACACCTTC. The rearrangement joins TRBV29-1 to TRBJ1-2; D remains unclear. This CDR3 has 12 residues. The V gene lost 3 bases and the J gene lost 8 bases, with 13 bases spanning the gap. Germline V gives CDR1 SQVTM, CDR2 ANQGSEA.

The chain employs TRBV7-6 and TRBJ2-2, with TRBD2 matching over 9 bases. The CDR3 consists of 18 residues. Trimming removed 5 bases from V and 7 bases from J; junction bases left unmatched: 17. Germline loops: CDR1 SGHVS, CDR2 FNYEAQ. CDR3 in amino acids: CASSPKRSSGVGNGELFF. The DNA for the CDR3 is TGTGCCAGCAGCCCAAAGCGGTCTAGCGGGGTCGGAAACGGGGAGCTGTTTTTT.

This clonotype came up a few times. J is TRBJ1-2 and V is TRBV4-1, with D possibly being TRBD1 (5 bases). Germline CDR1 is MGHRA and CDR2 is YSYEKL. V lost 5 bases and J lost 0, with 19 bases in between. The CDR3 consists of 17 residues. CDR3: CASSGRLTGGANYGYTF. The DNA for the CDR3 is TGCGCCAGCAGCGGTCGACTTACCGGAGGGGCTAACTATGGCTACACCTTC.

Ten or more counts support this clonotype. The chain links TRBV7-9 to TRBJ2-3; D unresolved. The CDR3 is 12 residues long. Germline V gives CDR1 SEHNR, CDR2 FQNEAQ (reference sequence). Trimming removed 1 base from V and 4 bases from J, with 3 bases in between. CDR3 region: CASSLGPDTQYF. The CDR3 DNA sequence: TGTGCCAGCAGCTTAGGGCCAGATACGCAGTATTTT.

This clonotype was counted at least ten times. This sequence joins TRBV4-1 and TRBJ2-7, with 8 positions matching TRBD1. The J segment lost 1 base and the V segment lost 4 bases, leaving 12 bases of the junction unmatched. Germline V gene data show CDR1 as MGHRA and CDR2 as YSYEKL. This CDR3 spans 17 amino acids. The CDR3 region has the DNA TGCGCCAGCAGCCCCTCTTATGCAGGGACAGGATCCTACGAGCAGTACTTC. Its translation is CASSPSYAGTGSYEQYF.

In its sample, this clonotype was seen a few times. The chain employs TRBV20-1 and TRBJ1-4; 7 bases are shared with TRBD1. The V gene end was trimmed by 6 bases and the J gene end by 7 bases; junction bases not matched to a gene: 11. The CDR3 is made up of 14 amino acids. The germline CDR1 and CDR2 sequences are DFQATT and SNEGSKA (reference sequence). The CDR3 DNA reads as TGCAGTGCCCATGCCCGGGACAGAAGTGAAAAACTGTTTTTT. Translated, it gives CSAHARDRSEKLFF.

This clonotype was detected ten times or more. The rearrangement joins TRBV7-2 to TRBJ2-3; 9 bases are shared with TRBD2. Trimming at V came to 6 bases and at J to 6 bases, leaving 10 bases not matched to a gene. In germline, CDR1 is SGHTA, CDR2 FQGNSA. This CDR3 region has 15 residues. The CDR3 DNA follows: TGTGCCAGCAGACAGACTAGCGGCTATTCGGATACGCAGTATTTT. Translation gives CASRQTSGYSDTQYF.

This clonotype has just a few counts. The chain couples TRBV6-5 to TRBJ1-1, with D unresolved. Germline CDR1 MNHEY, CDR2 SVGAGI. Between the trimmed V and J ends, which lost 6 bases and 3 bases, there was a span of 11 bases. This CDR3 contains 13 residues. CDR3 sequence: CASSLTRDTEAFF. The CDR3 nucleotides are TGTGCCAGCAGCCTCACTAGGGACACTGAAGCTTTCTTT.

This clonotype was seen ten or more times. The chain joins TRBV6-6 to TRBJ2-7, with a weak D call TRBD1 (5 bases). The CDR3 spans 12 residues. Germline CDR1 is MNHNY and CDR2 is SVGAGI (reference sequence). V was cut by 5 bases and J by 7 bases, with 12 bases left in between. Here the CDR3 DNA reads TGTGCCAGCAGTGTCCCAGGGTGGGAGCAGTACTTC. This sequence encodes CASSVPGWEQYF.

As concerns this clonotype: A much larger clone sits a single nucleotide away, making a read error possible. The chain carries TRBV14 and TRBJ2-1; 11 bases fit TRBD1. In germline, CDR1 is SGHDN, CDR2 FVKESK. The CDR3 length is 17 residues. DNA of the CDR3: TGTGTCAGCAGCCAAGAGAGTGGCAGGACAGGGGGCGATGAGCAGTTCTTC. Its protein is CVSSQESGRTGGDEQFF.

Only a few counts were recorded for this clonotype. This rearrangement joins TRBV6-2 or TRBV6-3 to TRBJ1-1, with D possibly matching TRBD1 (5 bases). The CDR3 length is 13 residues. Germline V gene sequence: CDR1 MNHEY, CDR2 SVGEGT. Trimming removed 8 bases from V and 0 bases from J, with 10 bases in between. The CDR3, as DNA: TGTGCCAGCCTTAGGGGCGTGAACACTGAAGCTTTCTTT. Its translation: CASLRGVNTEAFF.

In this sample, this clonotype turned up a few times. The rearrangement uses TRBV7-9 and TRBJ2-7, with 13 nucleotides matching TRBD2. CDR1 and CDR2 from the germline V gene are SEHNR and FQNEAQ (reference sequence). V shed 6 bases, J shed 0 bases, and the junction held 2 bases outside the gene matches. CDR3 length: 15 residues. The CDR3 loop is CASRTSGGTSYEQYF. In DNA form, the CDR3 reads TGTGCCAGCAGGACTAGCGGGGGGACCTCCTACGAGCAGTACTTC.

J is TRBJ2-2 and V is TRBV5-1; 9 bases line up with TRBD2. CDR3 length: 15 residues. V was clipped by 3 bases and J by 4 bases; unmatched bases: 4. The germline V gene encodes CDR1 SGHRS and CDR2 YFSETQ. The CDR3 DNA is TGCGCCAGCAGCTGGACTAGCGAGGGCACCGGGGAGCTGTTTTTT. It codes for CASSWTSEGTGELFF.

The rearrangement joins TRBV6-5 to TRBJ2-3; D not certain. The CDR3 runs 13 residues. V lost 0 bases, J lost 14 bases, and 15 bases lay in between. CDR1 is MNHEY and CDR2 is SVGAGI in the germline V gene. The CDR3 DNA is TGTGCCAGCAGTTACTCGAGCCACGGCTCGGCGTATTTT. This gives the protein CASSYSSHGSAYF.

The chain couples TRBV9 to TRBJ2-2, with D hard to call. Deletions cut 0 bases from V and 6 bases from J, with 12 bases between. This CDR3 region has 15 residues. Looked up from germline, CDR1 is SGDLS and CDR2 is YYNGEE. The CDR3 nucleotides read TGTGCCAGCAGCGTAGATGGCGGTGGGTCCGGGGAGCTGTTTTTT. This translates into CASSVDGGGSGELFF. The full variable domain, in which reference TRBV9 and TRBJ2-2 provide the parts outside the CDR3, is DSGVTQTPKHLITATGQRVTLRCSPRSGDLSVYWYQQSLDQGLQFLIQYYNGEERAKGNILERFSAQQFPDLHSELNLSSLELGDSALYFCASSVDGGGSGELFFGEGSRLTVL.

Ten or more counts support this clonotype. This chain links TRBV6-1 with TRBJ1-2, with D uncertain. There are 19 residues in the CDR3. Trimming took off 0 bases at V and 3 bases at J, with 23 bases between the two ends. The V gene's germline CDR1 is MNHNS and CDR2 SASEGT. This chain's CDR3 is CASSEALGGLAGLHYGYTF. For the CDR3, the DNA is TGTGCCAGCAGTGAAGCGTTGGGTGGGTTAGCCGGCTTGCACTATGGCTACACCTTC.

This clonotype was counted many times. This chain uses TRBV28 with TRBJ1-4; the D gene is possibly TRBD1 (5 bases). The CDR3 spans 12 residues. Trimming took 6 bases from V and 7 from J, leaving 9 bases between them. From germline, CDR1 is MDHEN and CDR2 SYDVKM. Here the CDR3 reads CASSGGGEKLFF. The CDR3 nucleotides read TGTGCCAGCAGCGGGGGAGGTGAAAAACTGTTTTTT. Full variable domain (rest looked up from reference TRBV28 and TRBJ1-4): DVKVTQSSRYLVKRTGEKVFLECVQDMDHENMFWYRQDPGLGLRLIYFSYDVKMKEKGDIPEGYSVSREKKERFSLILESASTNQTSMYLCASSGGGEKLFFGSGTQLSVL.

A few counts support this clonotype. The CDR3 DNA reads TGCAGCGTTGAAGGTGGGACTAGGGCAGATACGCAGTATTTT. It is translated as CSVEGGTRADTQYF. The J gene is TRBJ2-3, the V gene TRBV29-1; TRBD2 matches 8 bases. The CDR3 contains 14 residues. CDR1 and CDR2 (germline): SQVTM, ANQGSEA. V shed 1 base and J 4 bases; nucleotides not matched to a gene: 4.

This clonotype was detected only a few times. The genes are TRBV20-1 and TRBJ2-1, with TRBD2 as a possible D gene (6 bases). CDR1 and CDR2 (germline): DFQATT, SNEGSKA (reference sequence). The CDR3 length is 16 residues. The V gene lost 1 base and the J gene lost 0 bases, with 13 bases spanning the gap. The CDR3 region is CSARVEGQPSYNEQFF. Written as DNA, the CDR3 is TGCAGTGCTAGAGTGGAGGGCCAGCCCTCCTACAATGAGCAGTTCTTC.

This clonotype was counted a few times. The gene calls are TRBV5-4 and TRBJ1-6; D unresolved. The germline V and J ends were trimmed by 0 bases and 9 bases, with 16 bases remaining between them. Germline CDR1 SGHNT, CDR2 YYREEE (reference sequence). The length of the CDR3 is 16 residues. Here the CDR3 reads CASSLAPGVAVSPLHF. CDR3 nucleotides: TGTGCCAGCAGCTTGGCACCTGGCGTGGCGGTTTCACCCCTCCACTTT. Full variable domain (remainder filled in from reference TRBV5-4 and TRBJ1-6): ETGVTQSPTHLIKTRGQQVTLRCSSQSGHNTVSWYQQALGQGPQFIFQYYREEENGRGNFPPRFSGLQFPNYSSELNVNALELDDSALYLCASSLAPGVAVSPLHFGNGTRLTVT.

This chain uses TRBV28 with TRBJ1-2; no firm D call. Trimming took 3 bases from V and 8 from J, leaving 10 bases between them. Germline V lookup: CDR1 MDHEN, CDR2 SYDVKM. The CDR3 covers 12 residues. The DNA for the CDR3 is TGTGCCAGCAGTTTTGACGAGGAAGGCTACACCTTC. The encoded protein is CASSFDEEGYTF.

This clonotype has more than one count but fewer than ten. A junction end diverges from the germline sequence, so it may reflect a read error. The V gene is TRBV3-1, the J gene TRBJ1-1; 7 bases fit TRBD1. The CDR3 has 13 residues. Germline values: CDR1 LGHDT, CDR2 YNNKEL (reference sequence). In nucleotides, the CDR3 is TGTGCCAGCAGCCAGACAGGGAACGCTGAAGCTTTCTTT. Translated: CASSQTGNAEAFF. The complete variable domain, with remaining parts taken from reference TRBV3-1 and TRBJ1-1, reads DTAVSQTPKYLVTQMGNDKSIKCEQNLGHDTMYWYKQDSKKFLKIMFSYNNKELIINETVPNRFSPKSPDKAHLNLHINSLELGDSAVYFCASSQTGNAEAFFGQGTRLTVV.

V is TRBV20-1 and J is TRBJ2-7, with D perhaps TRBD1 (6 bases). CDR1 is DFQATT and CDR2 is SNEGSKA in the germline V gene (reference sequence). The ends were cut back, 0 bases at V and 3 bases at J, with 12 bases in the middle. The CDR3 covers 14 residues. The CDR3 region is CSARDIDRLYEQYF. CDR3 DNA sequence: TGCAGTGCTAGAGATATTGACAGGCTCTACGAGCAGTACTTC.

V gene TRBV6-5 combines with J gene TRBJ2-2, with 9 bases lining up with TRBD1. The CDR3 extends over 14 amino acids. V dropped 8 bases and J dropped 6; count of bases not matched to a gene: 7. Germline V gene lookup returns CDR1 MNHEY and CDR2 SVGAGI. The CDR3 reads CASGLTGGPGELFF. CDR3 DNA sequence: TGTGCCAGCGGCCTGACAGGGGGACCCGGGGAGCTGTTTTTT.